This T cell receptor beta chain emerged from a study of regulatory T cells in long-lasting Graves disease (dated by TCRdb to 2020 to 2023). With regard to the full study: Newly diagnosed Graves' disease patients had taken antithyroid drugs for less than 3 months. The study was conducted in China and was registered as a clinical trial. Peripheral blood TCR sequencing and RNA sequencing compared persistent Graves' disease patients with newly diagnosed Graves' disease patients. TCR sequencing covered around 13 persistent and approximately 20 newly diagnosed Graves' disease patients, around 33 samples in total.

The meaning of the sample's time point label: newly diagnosed GD, antithyroid drugs for less than 3 months. For both TCR sequencing and RNA sequencing, RNA was extracted from PBMCs using TRIzol. The diagnosis of Graves' disease followed American Thyroid Association guidelines. The patients came from an endocrinology department in Xi'an, China. Each patient gave 7.5 to 10 milliliters of peripheral blood, collected in an EDTA anticoagulant tube. Ficoll Paque Plus density gradient separation was used to isolate PBMCs, and no further T cell sorting was done. An Agilent 2100 Bioanalyzer and agarose gel were used to check RNA quality, and a NanoDrop 2000 was used to measure RNA concentration. This clonotype was detected ten times or more. Its antigen is unknown. Base qualities are not at hand, and no much larger clone is one base apart. After removal of 5 bases from V and 0 bases from J, the junction retains 13 bases not matched to a gene. CDR1 and CDR2 are drawn from the germline V gene: SGHVS, FQNEAQ. The CDR3 contains 18 residues, cysteine and phenylalanine counted. The DNA shown is the 54-base CDR3, in frame from base 1.

Libraries were made using multiplex PCR. The listed sequencing device is Illumina HiSeq 4000. TCR beta libraries were built with iRepertoire HTBI primers and Arm-PCR amplification of CDR3 regions. Before sequencing, the PCR products underwent gel purification. As for the authors' bioinformatics: Gene usage analysis of CDR3 amino acid clonotypes relied on the 55 to 80 TRBV and 15 or so TRBJ segments identified across samples. COPE and FqMerger were used to merge filtered high-quality paired reads into contigs. BLAST was used to align contigs to the IMGT TRBV, TRBD and TRBJ reference genes, and CDR3 was defined following IMGT. Any clonotype with a frequency above 0.1% was counted as a highly expanded clone. Repertoire diversity was measured by Shannon entropy, and V-J evenness by the Gini coefficient. A clonotype was considered public if more than one individual shared it. TCRdb reanalyzed the raw reads on its own, using fastp at Q25 for trimming and MiXCR for clone calling, and kept in-frame beta chains. Each CDR3 protein appears once, grouped with its most common genes and DNA. TCRdb, rather than the study authors, made the V and J calls. A total of around 450,000 distinct CDR3 sequences appear in this sample, under 15% of them only once. The top ten clones comprise approximately 16% of the sample.

What the work shows at the level of the full study, not this receptor alone: The authors noted that the small sample size was a limitation that may lower accuracy. Sequencing and analysis were limited to the TCR beta chain. Persistent Graves' disease patients showed lower TCR Shannon entropy and fewer highly expanded clones than newly diagnosed patients, suggesting clonal expansion. Persistent disease showed preferential use of TRBV28, TRBJ1-2 and TRBJ2-5, whereas newly diagnosed disease favored TRBV20-1 and TRBJ2-1. Patients with persistent disease shared more public clonotypes (around 2,500) than newly diagnosed patients did (about 1,000). Peripheral blood alone was examined, since thyroid tissue, which constituted the primary lesion, could not be accessed.

This sample was also put to use in a study of T cells in Graves' hyperthyroidism and ophthalmopathy. In that second paper, the authors write: Stable Graves' hyperthyroidism was defined as the absence of progression to ophthalmopathy over 18 months of follow-up. The hyperthyroidism patients were between 18 and 65 years old and newly diagnosed, with a disease duration of less than 2 months. The study excluded patients with uncontrolled infections, other autoimmune diseases, pregnancy or lactation. Diagnoses relied on clinical symptoms, serum thyroxine and TRAb, thyroid ultrasound and orbital computed tomography. The first round of RT-PCR for the TCR CDR3 was performed with the HTBI primer set and the Qiagen OneStep RT-PCR kit. Most expanded thyroid clonotypes (frequency above 0.001) were also detected in blood, a finding suggesting that blood repertoires may reflect thyroid immune responses. In cross-validation, a model built on a 13 V-J signature told ophthalmopathy apart from stable hyperthyroidism with under 90% sensitivity and about 81% specificity, and in testing the same model reached 80%/75%. In validation, progression to ophthalmopathy was predicted by the model with almost 71% sensitivity and roughly 76% specificity, a median of 6.5 months before onset. To identify TCR V-J signatures that set the groups apart, the researchers used a discovery cohort of more than 95 patients, made up of 43 with Graves' ophthalmopathy and around 58 with stable Graves' hyperthyroidism. Whether ophthalmopathy could be predicted prospectively was tested in an independent validation cohort made up of about 20 hyperthyroidism patients plus 17 patients who later progressed to ophthalmopathy. The 95 to 100 discovery patients were randomly divided into training and test sets at a 7:3 ratio. The study also compared thyroid tissue and blood T-cell repertoires from about six Graves' hyperthyroidism patients. After blood sampling, hyperthyroidism patients were treated with methimazole at a starting dose of 30 mg daily, and ophthalmopathy patients were treated with high-dose intravenous methylprednisolone. Libraries were constructed in a second round of multiplex PCR, after which size selection and purification were carried out. The libraries were sequenced on an Illumina HiSeq2000 using paired-end 100 bp reads. SOAPnuke was used to process the raw data, with reads discarded if the reads contained adapters or uncalled bases, had a mean Phred below 15, or lacked an exact constant-primer or identifier match. High-quality paired reads were merged with COPE v1.2.5, and unique nucleotide sequences were defined as clonotypes. MiTCR v1.1 was used to align the clonotypes against IMGT TRBV, TRBD and TRBJ reference segments. Analysis was restricted to V-J combinations with a frequency above 0.0001, which covered just over 98% of repertoires. A TCS score was defined as the ratio of F50 (clonal expansion) to E x V (chaos), with BLOSUM62-based TCRdist applied between CDR3 peptides within each V-J. Welch's t-statistics and random forest reduced roughly 530 V-J features to roughly 13, which were used in a naive Bayes classifier (R e1071). Sample size was not statistically predetermined, and blinding of investigators to group allocation was not performed. The paper describes TCR Vbeta CDR3 sequencing of 135 peripheral blood samples, made up of some 42 ophthalmopathy patients, some 76 hyperthyroidism patients and 17 progressor patients.

The chain is assembled from TRBV7-8 and TRBJ1-1; 9 middle bases align to TRBD1. The clonotype comes from a woman aged 25 to 39 with Graves disease. Donor details come from another sample of the same person, matched by shared clones. Specimen: peripheral blood mononuclear cells (PBMCs), collected at new diagnosis, from a patient treated with antithyroid drugs. At the DNA level, the sequence is TGTGCCAGCAGCCCCTATGGGGGACAGGGAAGCATGAACACTGAAGCTTTCTTT. This translates into CASSPYGGQGSMNTEAFF.